These T cell receptor beta chains were read from a single sample in a study of blood T cell repertoires in COVID-19. The assay was immunoSEQ multiplex PCR, and TCRdb's table has in-frame clones only and misses some. The sample carries about 240,000 clones, 86% recorded once. Sequenced sample: peripheral blood. Receptors originate from a man aged 60 to 69 with acute or convalescent COVID-19. CDR3s include the opening cysteine and the closing phenylalanine or tryptophan. The D gene is left open where the match is weak. Clone size is given for some rows only: seen once, a few or many times, or a class if the clone is expanded.

size	D	J	V	CDR3	DNA
NA	TRBD1	TRBJ2-1	TRBV6-5	CASRPRGHRGDEQFF	TGTGCCAGCAGACCCAGGGGGCATAGGGGCGATGAGCAGTTCTTC
NA	TRBD1	TRBJ1-1	TRBV19	CASSWDRDTEAFF	TGTGCCAGTAGTTGGGACAGGGACACTGAAGCTTTCTTT
NA	NA	TRBJ2-7	TRBV7-3	CASSLTADYEQYF	TGTGCCAGCAGCTTAACAGCCGACTACGAGCAGTACTTC
NA	TRBD1	TRBJ2-5	TRBV27	CASSKTGRQETQYF	TGTGCCAGCAGTAAGACAGGGCGGCAAGAGACCCAGTACTTC
NA	TRBD1	TRBJ1-6	TRBV29-1	CSASMGQSNSPLHF	TGCAGCGCCTCTATGGGACAGAGTAATTCACCCCTCCACTTT
few	NA	TRBJ1-6	TRBV18	CASSQTDTSSSPLHF	TGTGCCAGCTCCCAAACCGACACCTCCAGTTCACCCCTCCACTTT
few	NA	TRBJ2-6	TRBV19	CASSRQLEAGANVLTF	TGTGCCAGTAGTCGACAGCTAGAGGCTGGGGCCAACGTCCTGACTTTC
NA	NA	TRBJ2-7	TRBV6-5	CASSYSLPTYEQYF	TGTGCCAGCAGTTATAGTCTGCCAACCTACGAGCAGTACTTC
few	TRBD2	TRBJ2-7	TRBV11-3	CASSLAGAYEQYF	TGTGCCAGCAGCCTAGCGGGGGCCTACGAGCAGTACTTC
once	TRBD1	TRBJ1-1	TRBV11-2	CASSSGQGAGTEAFF	TGTGCCAGCAGCTCAGGACAGGGGGCTGGAACTGAAGCTTTCTTT
NA	NA	TRBJ2-2	TRBV27	CASSSPGKAAGELFF	TGTGCCAGCAGTTCACCAGGGAAAGCTGCCGGGGAGCTGTTTTTT
NA	NA	TRBJ1-3	TRBV7-2	CASGEGAGNTIYF	TGTGCCAGCGGGGAGGGGGCTGGAAACACCATATATTTT
few	TRBD1	TRBJ1-5	TRBV4-3	CASSQTTGAQPQHF	TGCGCCAGCAGCCAAACGACAGGGGCTCAGCCCCAGCATTTT
NA	TRBD1	TRBJ2-7	TRBV7-2	CASSLVVGQGKGYEQYF	TGTGCCAGCAGCTTAGTAGTGGGACAGGGGAAGGGGTACGAGCAGTACTTC
NA	TRBD1	TRBJ2-5	TRBV6-2/TRBV6-3	CASSSYPGQGVGTQYF	TGTGCCAGCAGTTCATATCCGGGACAGGGGGTCGGGACCCAGTACTTC
NA	NA	TRBJ1-2	TRBV6-1	CASSEAAGEGGYTF	TGTGCCAGCAGTGAAGCGGCAGGGGAGGGTGGCTACACCTTC
NA	NA	TRBJ2-7	TRBV5-5	CASSLQGGDSYEQYF	TGTGCCAGCAGCTTACAGGGTGGGGACTCCTACGAGCAGTACTTC
NA	TRBD1	TRBJ1-4	TRBV11-1	CASSSRGQGSEKLFF	TGTGCCAGCAGCTCCAGGGGGCAGGGGTCTGAAAAACTGTTTTTT
NA	NA	TRBJ2-7	TRBV9	CASSVGLDDEQYF	TGTGCCAGCAGCGTTGGACTGGACGACGAGCAGTACTTC
once	TRBD1	TRBJ1-6	TRBV6-5	CASSFGTGDRVSPLHF	TGTGCCAGCAGTTTCGGGACTGGGGACAGGGTTTCACCCCTCCACTTT
once	NA	TRBJ1-6	TRBV6-5	CASSYTREVVSPLHF	TGTGCCAGCAGTTACACCAGGGAGGTTGTCTCACCCCTCCACTTT
NA	TRBD1	TRBJ2-7	TRBV19	CASSISGGNRDEQYF	TGTGCCAGTAGTATCTCAGGGGGAAATAGGGACGAGCAGTACTTC
NA	NA	TRBJ2-5	TRBV5-1	CASSLGGQETQYF	TGCGCCAGCAGCTTGGGAGGCCAAGAGACCCAGTACTTC
NA	NA	TRBJ1-3	TRBV11-3	CASQGYRNTIYF	TGTGCCAGCCAGGGTTACCGAAACACCATATATTTT
NA	TRBD2	TRBJ2-5	TRBV7-9	CASRPGLAGVGETQYF	TGTGCCAGCAGACCGGGGCTAGCGGGAGTCGGCGAGACCCAGTACTTC
NA	NA	TRBJ1-1	TRBV29-1	CSVAGIPAAEAFF	TGCAGCGTTGCGGGGATCCCGGCGGCTGAAGCTTTCTTT
NA	TRBD1	TRBJ2-3	TRBV4-3	CASSQGTGESDTQYF	TGCGCCAGCAGCCAGGGGACAGGGGAATCAGATACGCAGTATTTT
NA	TRBD2	TRBJ2-3	TRBV4-3	CASSQDLPSGSTDTQYF	TGCGCCAGCAGCCAAGATCTGCCTAGCGGAAGCACAGATACGCAGTATTTT
NA	NA	TRBJ1-4	TRBV28	CASSRETEKLFF	TGTGCCAGCAGCCGGGAGACCGAAAAACTGTTTTTT
NA	NA	TRBJ2-3	TRBV11-3	CASSLFPGTDTQYF	TGTGCCAGCAGCTTATTTCCAGGGACAGATACGCAGTATTTT
few	TRBD2	TRBJ2-7	TRBV28	CASSPSGLAGPVVDYEQYF	TGTGCCAGCAGTCCATCGGGACTAGCGGGACCTGTGGTGGACTACGAGCAGTACTTC
NA	NA	TRBJ1-6	TRBV5-1	CASSTDSYSPLHF	TGCGCCAGCAGCACCGACAGTTATTCACCCCTCCACTTT
NA	TRBD1	TRBJ1-3	TRBV5-6	CASSWGQGLGGNTIYF	TGTGCCAGCAGCTGGGGACAGGGTTTAGGAGGAAACACCATATATTTT
NA	NA	TRBJ1-1	TRBV6-5	CASKRGMNTEAFF	TGTGCCAGCAAAAGGGGAATGAACACTGAAGCTTTCTTT
once	NA	TRBJ1-5	TRBV18	CASQPSTGENQPQHF	TGTGCCAGCCAGCCTTCGACAGGAGAAAATCAGCCCCAGCATTTT
NA	NA	TRBJ1-2	TRBV4-3	CASSQAAQENYGYTF	TGCGCCAGCAGCCAAGCCGCCCAGGAAAACTATGGCTACACCTTC
NA	NA	TRBJ2-1	TRBV7-3	CASSPGHRVRAEQFF	TGTGCCAGCAGCCCGGGCCACAGGGTTCGGGCGGAGCAGTTCTTC